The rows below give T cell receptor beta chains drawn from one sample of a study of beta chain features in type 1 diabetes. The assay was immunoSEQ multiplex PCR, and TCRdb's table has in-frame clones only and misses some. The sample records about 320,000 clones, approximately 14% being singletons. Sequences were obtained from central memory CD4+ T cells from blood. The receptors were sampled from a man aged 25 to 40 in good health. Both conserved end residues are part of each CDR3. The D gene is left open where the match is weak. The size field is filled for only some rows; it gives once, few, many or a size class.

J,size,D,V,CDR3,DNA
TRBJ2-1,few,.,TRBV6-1,CASRPLGGHNEQFF,TGTGCCAGCAGACCCCTCGGAGGGCACAATGAGCAGTTCTTC
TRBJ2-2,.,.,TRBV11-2,CASRFGGRNTGELFF,TGTGCCAGCAGATTCGGGGGAAGGAACACCGGGGAGCTGTTTTTT
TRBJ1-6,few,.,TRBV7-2,CASSPVVWSPLHF,TGTGCCAGCAGCCCAGTGGTATGGTCACCCCTCCACTTT
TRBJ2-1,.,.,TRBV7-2,CASSPPSVGSEQFF,TGTGCCAGCAGCCCCCCTAGCGTGGGGAGTGAGCAGTTCTTC
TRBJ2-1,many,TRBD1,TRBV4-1,CASSHLTGGNEQFF,TGCGCCAGCAGCCACCTCACAGGGGGCAATGAGCAGTTCTTC
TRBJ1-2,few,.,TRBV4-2,CASSLTGLHGYTF,TGTGCCAGCAGCCTTACAGGGTTGCATGGCTACACCTTC
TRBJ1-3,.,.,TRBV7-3,CASSLTPGGGNTIYF,TGTGCCAGCAGCTTAACCCCCGGGGGCGGAAACACCATATATTTT
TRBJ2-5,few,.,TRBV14,CASSQDTFWEETQYF,TGTGCCAGCAGCCAAGATACATTTTGGGAAGAGACCCAGTACTTC
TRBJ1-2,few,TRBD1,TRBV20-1,CSAPGGGGYTF,TGCAGTGCCCCAGGGGGAGGGGGCTACACCTTC
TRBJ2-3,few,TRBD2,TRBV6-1,CASSEVAGGLGTDTQYF,TGTGCCAGCAGTGAGGTAGCGGGGGGGCTTGGCACAGATACGCAGTATTTT
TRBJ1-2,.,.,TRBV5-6,CASSPRRESYGYTF,TGTGCCAGCAGCCCTCGCCGGGAGAGCTATGGCTACACCTTC
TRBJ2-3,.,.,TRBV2,CASTTSTDTQYF,TGTGCCAGCACAACAAGCACAGATACGCAGTATTTT
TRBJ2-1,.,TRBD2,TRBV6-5,CAISGGGRAHNEQFF,TGTGCCATCAGTGGAGGCGGGAGGGCACACAATGAGCAGTTCTTC
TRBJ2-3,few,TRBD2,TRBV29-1,CSVETSGSTDTQYF,TGCAGCGTGGAGACTAGCGGGTCCACAGATACGCAGTATTTT
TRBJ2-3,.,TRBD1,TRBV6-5,CASSYGTGEDTQYF,TGTGCCAGCAGTTATGGGACAGGGGAAGATACGCAGTATTTT
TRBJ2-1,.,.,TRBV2,CASSNPRGANEQFF,TGTGCCAGCAGCAACCCGAGGGGGGCAAATGAGCAGTTCTTC
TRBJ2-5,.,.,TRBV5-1,CASSLGSQETQYF,TGCGCCAGCAGCTTGGGCAGTCAAGAGACCCAGTACTTC
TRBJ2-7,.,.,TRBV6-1,CASSGVLIPFEQYF,TGTGCCAGCAGTGGTGTGTTAATCCCTTTCGAGCAGTACTTC
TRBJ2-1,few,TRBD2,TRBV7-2,CASSLRTSGINEQFF,TGTGCCAGCAGCTTAAGGACTAGCGGGATCAATGAGCAGTTCTTC
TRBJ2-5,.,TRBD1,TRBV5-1,CASSDLPQGAGETQYF,TGCGCCAGCAGCGACCTACCACAGGGGGCGGGAGAGACCCAGTACTTC
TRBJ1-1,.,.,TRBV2,CASGTAQNTEAFF,TGTGCCAGTGGTACGGCGCAGAACACTGAAGCTTTCTTT
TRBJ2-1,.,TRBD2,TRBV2,CASSEWGLGPYNEQFF,TGTGCCAGCAGTGAATGGGGACTAGGCCCCTACAATGAGCAGTTCTTC
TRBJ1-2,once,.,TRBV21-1,CASSSLLTGIYGYTF,TGTGCCAGCAGCAGCTTACTCACAGGGATCTATGGCTACACCTTC
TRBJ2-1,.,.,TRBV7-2,CASSRGTAAGQFF,TGTGCCAGCAGCCGGGGGACAGCCGCGGGGCAGTTCTTC
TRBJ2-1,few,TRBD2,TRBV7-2,CASSLGSSGGWGRFF,TGTGCCAGCAGCTTAGGTTCTAGCGGGGGCTGGGGTAGGTTCTTC
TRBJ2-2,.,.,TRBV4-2,CASSQEGALGAGELFF,TGTGCCAGCAGCCAAGAAGGGGCGCTAGGGGCCGGGGAGCTGTTTTTT